What follows is one T cell receptor (beta chain) and its context. Its target is not known. Making each TCR library took 3,000 to 4,500 ng of total RNA. TCRalpha and TCRbeta cDNA underwent two nested PCRs of 16 and 9 cycles. TCRdb derives one entry per CDR3 protein from the 5' RACE reads, leaving out DNA. This sample lists some 200,000 distinct CDR3 sequences; its ten largest clones have less than 2%. This specimen comes from a study of monozygotic twins with inflammatory bowel disease. General study findings and limits: Reduced clonotype sharing with other individuals was observed in IBD patients relative to healthy twins, especially with disease activity.

This CDR3 has 12 amino acids. Germline CDR1 reads DFQATT; CDR2 reads SNEGSKA (reference sequence). The sequenced material came from blood. V usage is TRBV20-1 and J usage is TRBJ2-7; the TRBD1 assignment by TCRdb is unverifiable without DNA. This sequence originates from a human donor with ulcerative colitis or Crohn's disease, or a healthy co-twin of an affected twin (not recorded which). CDR3 region: CSARGQHYEQYF.